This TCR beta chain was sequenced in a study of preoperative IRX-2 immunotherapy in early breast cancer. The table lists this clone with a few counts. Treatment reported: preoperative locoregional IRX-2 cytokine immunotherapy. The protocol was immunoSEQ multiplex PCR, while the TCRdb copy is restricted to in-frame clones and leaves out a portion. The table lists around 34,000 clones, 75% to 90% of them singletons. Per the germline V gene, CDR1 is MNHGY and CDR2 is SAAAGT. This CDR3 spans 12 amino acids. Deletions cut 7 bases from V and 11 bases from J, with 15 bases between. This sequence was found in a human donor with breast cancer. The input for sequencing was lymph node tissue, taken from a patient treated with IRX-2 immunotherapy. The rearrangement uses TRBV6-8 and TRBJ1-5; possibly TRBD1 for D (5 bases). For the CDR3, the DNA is TGTGCCAGCAACCCACGGGGCAGGGCCCAGCATTTT. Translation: CASNPRGRAQHF.